This T cell receptor beta chain appears in the sequencing data of a study of siplizumab effects on memory and regulatory T cells. Deletions cut 3 bases from V and 5 bases from J, with 5 bases between. The CDR3 consists of 12 residues. Germline assignment: CDR1 MNHNY and CDR2 SVGAGI (reference sequence). Study-wide results and caveats: The mapping of alloreactive clones to unstimulated subsets covered only a minor fraction of them. Neither a naive nor a memory phenotype was assignable to roughly 75-96% of proliferating CD4+ or CD8+ clones. The drug siplizumab significantly decreased the alloreactive sequences that could be traced to unstimulated CD4+ memory cells. A major contribution to the alloresponse seemed to be made by naive T cells, which seemed more diverse than memory cells.

Concerning this clone: Its antigen remains unknown.

Clones were read by immunoSEQ multiplex PCR, and TCRdb kept only the in-frame ones, dropping some. The repertoire holds some 100,000 clones, with around 94% as singletons. The TCR comes from a human donor in good health. The material sequenced was Tregs sorted from blood. V is TRBV6-6 and J is TRBJ2-1, with D hard to call. CDR3 in amino acids: CASSYPDNEQFF. The CDR3 DNA reads as TGTGCCAGCAGTTATCCCGACAATGAGCAGTTCTTC.